Listed below are T cell receptor beta chains from one sample, sequenced in a study of blood T cell repertoires in COVID-19. Assay used: immunoSEQ multiplex PCR; TCRdb lists only in-frame clones, some missing. The sample has over 300,000 clones; almost 85% are singletons. The sequenced sample was peripheral blood. All receptors come from a human donor in a cohort sampled during active COVID-19. The CDR3 runs from the conserved cysteine through the conserved F or W. Each record gives: clone size, D gene, CDR3 length, V gene, J gene, CDR3 protein, CDR3 DNA. A D gene is named only where the DNA matches it firmly. For some rows the clone size is stated as once, few or many, or as a class when expanded; others skip it.

>.|.|14|TRBV5-1|TRBJ2-7
CASSLAAGLNEQYF
TGCGCCAGCAGCTTGGCCGCGGGTTTGAACGAGCAGTACTTC
>.|.|15|TRBV27|TRBJ1-1
CASSIQGGKDTEAFF
TGTGCCAGCAGTATACAGGGCGGTAAGGACACTGAAGCTTTCTTT
>.|.|15|TRBV6-5|TRBJ2-3
CASSYSGTSTDTQYF
TGTGCCAGCAGTTACTCAGGGACTAGCACAGATACGCAGTATTTT
>.|.|14|TRBV18|TRBJ2-5
CASSPPAAGETQYF
TGTGCCAGCTCACCCCCTGCGGCGGGAGAGACCCAGTACTTC
>.|.|11|TRBV24-1|TRBJ2-5
CATSVSETQYF
TGTGCCACCAGTGTATCGGAGACCCAGTACTTC
>.|TRBD1|16|TRBV29-1|TRBJ2-1
CSVDVEKGARYNEQFF
TGCAGCGTTGACGTAGAAAAGGGGGCGCGTTATAATGAGCAGTTCTTC
>once|TRBD1|17|TRBV28|TRBJ2-2
CASSAPTGQGASGELFF
TGTGCCAGCAGTGCCCCTACCGGACAGGGGGCTTCCGGGGAGCTGTTTTTT
>.|.|10|TRBV30|TRBJ1-1
CAWRRLKAFF
TGTGCCTGGAGACGACTTAAAGCTTTCTTT
>.|TRBD1|15|TRBV7-9|TRBJ2-6
CASSTGLSGANVLTF
TGTGCCAGCTCGACAGGGCTATCTGGGGCCAACGTCCTGACTTTC
>.|.|18|TRBV19|TRBJ1-6
CASSIPLPYQENNSPLHF
TGTGCCAGTAGTATCCCTCTCCCCTACCAGGAAAATAATTCACCCCTCCACTTT
>.|TRBD2|15|TRBV14|TRBJ2-3
CASSQLAGVEDTQYF
TGTGCCAGCAGCCAATTGGCGGGGGTGGAAGATACGCAGTATTTT
>.|TRBD2|16|TRBV3-1/TRBV3-2|TRBJ2-3
CASSQVSGGSADTQYF
TGTGCCAGCAGCCAAGTCTCGGGGGGGAGCGCAGATACGCAGTATTTT
>.|TRBD2|19|TRBV5-1|TRBJ2-1
CASSVFLAGGSSSYNEQFF
TGCGCCAGCAGCGTGTTTCTAGCGGGGGGTAGCAGCTCCTACAATGAGCAGTTCTTC
>.|TRBD2|16|TRBV3-1/TRBV3-2|TRBJ2-1
CASSARLAGTYNEQFF
TGTGCCAGCAGCGCCAGACTAGCGGGGACATACAATGAGCAGTTCTTC
>.|.|15|TRBV6-1|TRBJ1-3
CASSEQGGIGNTIYF
TGTGCCAGCAGTGAGCAGGGCGGAATAGGAAACACCATATATTTT
>.|.|12|TRBV6-5|TRBJ1-2
CASSPGWNGYTF
TGTGCCAGCAGTCCCGGGTGGAATGGCTACACCTTC
>.|TRBD1|14|TRBV7-9|TRBJ1-2
CASSYDRGLYGYTF
TGTGCCAGCAGCTATGACAGGGGGCTCTATGGCTACACCTTC
>.|TRBD1|15|TRBV7-9|TRBJ1-6
CASSLVGTGNSPLHF
TGTGCCAGCAGCTTAGTTGGGACAGGGAATTCACCCCTCCACTTT
>.|.|14|TRBV19|TRBJ1-5
CASSIAGNNQPQHF
TGTGCCAGTAGTATAGCCGGGAACAATCAGCCCCAGCATTTT
>.|TRBD1|19|TRBV4-1|TRBJ1-2
CASSQDRSRRGVFGYGYTF
TGCGCCAGCAGCCAAGATCGGTCCCGCAGGGGGGTGTTTGGCTATGGCTACACCTTC
>.|TRBD1|17|TRBV11-2|TRBJ1-2
CASSLVPGTGGHDGYTF
TGTGCCAGCAGCTTAGTGCCCGGGACAGGGGGACACGATGGCTACACCTTC
>once|TRBD2|15|TRBV6-1|TRBJ2-7
CASSEGTSGGYEQYF
TGTGCCAGCAGTGAAGGGACTAGCGGGGGCTACGAGCAGTACTTC
>.|TRBD1|15|TRBV4-1|TRBJ1-1
CASSHTGQGSTEAFF
TGCGCCAGCAGCCACACCGGACAGGGCAGCACTGAAGCTTTCTTT
>.|TRBD2|15|TRBV5-1|TRBJ2-7
CASSLSLAGAYEQYF
TGCGCCAGCAGCTTGAGCCTAGCGGGGGCCTACGAGCAGTACTTC
>.|.|13|TRBV5-8|TRBJ1-2
CASSLRGDYGYTF
TGTGCCAGCAGCTTGCGAGGTGACTATGGCTACACCTTC
>.|TRBD1|13|TRBV7-9|TRBJ1-1
CASSLNGGGEAFF
TGTGCCAGCAGCTTAAATGGAGGGGGCGAAGCTTTCTTT
>.|TRBD1|15|TRBV19|TRBJ1-1
CASRYRGTKNTEAFF
TGTGCCAGTAGATACAGGGGGACGAAGAACACTGAAGCTTTCTTT
>.|TRBD1|15|TRBV6-5|TRBJ1-1
CASSYSGQTNTEAFF
TGTGCCAGCAGTTACTCGGGACAGACGAACACTGAAGCTTTCTTT
>.|TRBD2|14|TRBV5-4|TRBJ2-2
CASSDVSGAGELFF
TGTGCCAGCAGCGACGTAAGCGGGGCCGGGGAGCTGTTTTTT
>.|.|15|TRBV15|TRBJ2-7
CATSTGQGESYEQYF
TGTGCCACCAGCACGGGTCAGGGTGAATCCTACGAGCAGTACTTC
>.|TRBD1|17|TRBV7-9|TRBJ1-1
CASSLAAGGKVNTEAFF
TGTGCCAGCAGCTTAGCGGCAGGGGGTAAGGTGAACACTGAAGCTTTCTTT
>.|.|14|TRBV5-1|TRBJ2-4
CASSSPEGRDIQYF
TGCGCCAGCAGCTCCCCGGAGGGGCGAGACATTCAGTACTTC
>.|.|15|TRBV7-9|TRBJ2-7
CASSLVRQSSYEQYF
TGTGCCAGCAGCTTAGTGCGACAGAGCTCCTACGAGCAGTACTTC
>.|TRBD1|14|TRBV19|TRBJ2-5
CASSLGDRAETQYF
TGTGCCAGTAGTCTCGGGGACAGGGCCGAGACCCAGTACTTC
>.|.|15|TRBV4-1|TRBJ2-5
CASSQGHKDQETQYF
TGCGCCAGCAGCCAGGGACATAAGGACCAAGAGACCCAGTACTTC